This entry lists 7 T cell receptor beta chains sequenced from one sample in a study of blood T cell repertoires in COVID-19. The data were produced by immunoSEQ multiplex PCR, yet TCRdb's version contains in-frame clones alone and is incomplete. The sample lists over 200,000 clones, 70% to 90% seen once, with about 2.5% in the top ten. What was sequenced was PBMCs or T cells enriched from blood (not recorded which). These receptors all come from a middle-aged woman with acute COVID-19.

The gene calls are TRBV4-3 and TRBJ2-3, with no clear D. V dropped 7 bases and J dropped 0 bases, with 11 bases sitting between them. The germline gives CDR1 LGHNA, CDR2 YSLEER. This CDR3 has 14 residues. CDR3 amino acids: CASKELISTDTQYF. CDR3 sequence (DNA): TGCGCCAGCAAGGAGTTAATCAGCACAGATACGCAGTATTTT.

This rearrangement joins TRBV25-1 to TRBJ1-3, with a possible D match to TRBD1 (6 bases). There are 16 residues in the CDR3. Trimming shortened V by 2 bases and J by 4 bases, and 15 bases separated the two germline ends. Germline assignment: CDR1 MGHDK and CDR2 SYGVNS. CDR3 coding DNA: TGTGCCAGCAGTGAAGAGGGGGAGGGTTCAGGAAACACCATATATTTT. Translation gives CASSEEGEGSGNTIYF.

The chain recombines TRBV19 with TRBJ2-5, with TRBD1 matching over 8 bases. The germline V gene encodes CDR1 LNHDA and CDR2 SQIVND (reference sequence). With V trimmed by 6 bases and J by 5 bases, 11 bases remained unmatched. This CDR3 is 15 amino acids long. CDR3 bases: TGTGCCAGTAGCTCCGACGCAAACAGGGGGGAGACCCAGTACTTC. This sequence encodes CASSSDANRGETQYF. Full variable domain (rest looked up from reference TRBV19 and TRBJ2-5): DGGITQSPKYLFRKEGQNVTLSCEQNLNHDAMYWYRQDPGQGLRLIYYSQIVNDFQKGDIAEGYSVSREKKESFPLTVTSAQKNPTAFYLCASSSDANRGETQYFGPGTRLLVL.

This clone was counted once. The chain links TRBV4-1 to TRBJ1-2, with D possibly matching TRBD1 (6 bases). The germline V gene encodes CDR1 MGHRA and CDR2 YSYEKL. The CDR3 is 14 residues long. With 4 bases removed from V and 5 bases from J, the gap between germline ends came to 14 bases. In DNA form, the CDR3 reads TGCGCCAGCAGCCCACAGGGATTTGGGTATGGCTACACCTTC. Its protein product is CASSPQGFGYGYTF.

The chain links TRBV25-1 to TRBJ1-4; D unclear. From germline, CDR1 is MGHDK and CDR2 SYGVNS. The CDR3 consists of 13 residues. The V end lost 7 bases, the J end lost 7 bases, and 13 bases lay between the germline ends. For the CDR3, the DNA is TGTGCCAGCATGGGGTCAAGCGGTGAAAAACTGTTTTTT. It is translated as CASMGSSGEKLFF.

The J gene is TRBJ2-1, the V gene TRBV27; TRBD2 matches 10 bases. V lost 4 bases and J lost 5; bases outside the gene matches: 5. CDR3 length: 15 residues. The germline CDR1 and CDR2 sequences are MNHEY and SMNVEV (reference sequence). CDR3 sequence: CASSSRTSGNNEQFF. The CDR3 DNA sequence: TGTGCCAGCAGTTCAAGGACTAGCGGAAACAATGAGCAGTTCTTC.

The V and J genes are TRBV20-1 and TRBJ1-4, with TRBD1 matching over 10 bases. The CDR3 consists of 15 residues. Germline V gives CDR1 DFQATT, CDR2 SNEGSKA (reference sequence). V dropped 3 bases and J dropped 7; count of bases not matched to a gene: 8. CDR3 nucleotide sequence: TGCAGTGCTAGTAAAACCGGGACAGGGGCTGAAAAACTGTTTTTT. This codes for CSASKTGTGAEKLFF.